This TCR beta chain appears in the sequencing data of a study of blood T cell repertoires in COVID-19. Study as a whole: T cells, B-cell-depleted T cells, or PBMCs provided the cDNA or gDNA that served as material.

Clones were sequenced by immunoSEQ multiplex PCR, and TCRdb holds only the in-frame ones, with some missing. The repertoire consists of about 90,000 clones, with 60% to 85% occurring once and the leading ten covering over 6%. V lost 5 bases, J lost 8 bases, and 15 bases lay in between. The CDR3 totals 13 residues. Per germline, CDR1 MNHEY and CDR2 SVGAGI. The clonotype was recovered from a man between 65 and 85 years old with acute or convalescent COVID-19. The genes are TRBV6-5 and TRBJ1-1, with D perhaps TRBD1 (5 bases). The specimen sequenced was peripheral blood. The CDR3 coding sequence is TGTGCCAGCAGTCTTACTGGCAGGGTGGAAGCTTTCTTT. Amino acids: CASSLTGRVEAFF.